This TCR beta chain stems from a study of control samples from healthy donors and cancer patients. Germline CDR1 reads MDHEN; CDR2 reads SYDVKM. The germline V and J ends were trimmed by 3 bases and 4 bases, with 16 bases remaining between them. This CDR3 has 16 residues. Assay: immunoSEQ multiplex PCR; the TCRdb copy retains only in-frame clones and omits some. Seen here are around 50,000 clones, 85% to 95% observed once, and the top ten hold 2.4%. This TCR was recovered from a man aged 30-40 years in good health. The J gene is TRBJ1-3, the V gene TRBV28, with D perhaps TRBD1 (6 bases). The sequenced material came from blood. CDR3 residues: CASSFLTGRAGNTIYF. CDR3 in DNA: TGTGCCAGCAGTTTCCTTACAGGGCGCGCAGGAAACACCATATATTTT.